This T cell receptor beta chain was retrieved from a study of identifying expanded T cells in peripheral blood. Study results and caveats: About 1.2 clones differed between technical replicates, versus approximately 16 and 20 over time. Variance in clone template counts between approximately two-week samples significantly increased with total template count across all healthy donors.

On this clone itself: Its antigen remains unknown.

The germline gives CDR1 KGHSH, CDR2 LQKENI. CDR3 size: 14 residues. V was shortened by 4 bases and J by 3 bases, with 13 bases between the two germline ends. Measured with immunoSEQ multiplex PCR; TCRdb has only the in-frame clones, and not every one. Of about 90,000 clones listed, around 88% are singletons. Healthy donors had no documented immune events, such as infections, while sampled. What was sequenced was blood. The V gene is TRBV18, the J gene TRBJ2-7; D may be TRBD1 (5 bases). The source of this sequence is a person aged 18 to 75 in good health. CDR3 sequence (DNA): TGTGCCAGCTCACAATCTCAGGGCCGCTACGAGCAGTACTTC. Its protein is CASSQSQGRYEQYF.